Below, 24 T cell receptor beta chains from the same sample are listed, as sequenced in a study of CD8 T cells in ankylosing spondylitis (dated by TCRdb to about 2017). Library construction relied on 5' RACE. Reads for this sample came from an Illumina HiSeq 2500. Starting from the raw public reads, TCRdb applied fastp trimming at Q25, assembled clones with MiXCR and retained in-frame beta chains. A single entry per CDR3 protein holds the most common genes and DNA from its merged rows. The sample contains a few hundred thousand distinct CDR3 sequences, 8% of them found a single time. The ten largest clones add up to about 15% of the sample. What these receptors recognize is not known. Findings and caveats that apply to the study as a whole: Blood from ankylosing spondylitis patients appeared to be characterized by a TCR beta motif made up of under ten highly homologous amino acid variants.

The material sequenced was blood, either unsorted or a sorted T cell fraction (not recorded which). These receptors all come from a male donor with ankylosing spondylitis.

This chain connects TRBV18 to TRBJ2-6; the match to TRBD2 covers 9 bases. V was clipped by 8 bases and J by 0 bases; unmatched bases: 2. The CDR3 consists of 15 residues. The germline V gene has CDR1 KGHSH and CDR2 LQKENI. CDR3 in DNA: TGTGCCAGCCTAGCGGGAAGCTCTGGGGCCAACGTCCTGACTTTC. The encoded protein is CASLAGSSGANVLTF.

This CDR3 reads CASSLRGGAGDTEAFF. CDR3 DNA: TGTGCCAGCAGCTTAAGAGGGGGCGCCGGGGACACTGAAGCTTTCTTT. The chain joins TRBV7-3 to TRBJ1-1; TRBD1 agrees at 7 bases. The trim removed 1 base at V and 3 bases at J, leaving 8 bases unmatched. Germline-derived CDR1 and CDR2 are SGHTA and FQGTGA. The CDR3 spans 16 residues.

The table lists this clonotype with a few counts. The rearrangement joins TRBV7-3 to TRBJ1-2, with D possibly matching TRBD1 (5 bases). The length of the CDR3 is 12 residues. The germline CDR1 and CDR2 sequences are SGHTA and FQGTGA. The germline V and J ends were trimmed by 5 bases and 6 bases, with 10 bases remaining between them. CDR3 sequence reads: CASSRDGDGYTF. CDR3 nucleotide sequence: TGTGCCAGCAGCCGGGACGGCGATGGCTACACCTTC.

The chain uses TRBV4-3 and TRBJ2-1, with a weak D call TRBD1 (6 bases). V was clipped by 0 bases and J by 8 bases, with 14 bases between them. CDR3 length: 15 amino acids. The germline gives CDR1 LGHNA, CDR2 YSLEER. The CDR3 nucleotides read TGCGCCAGCAGCCAAGAGAGCAGGGGCTTAGATGAGCAGTTCTTC. This sequence encodes CASSQESRGLDEQFF.

Only a few counts were recorded for this clonotype. This chain joins TRBV12-3 or TRBV12-4 and TRBJ2-1; D may be TRBD1 (5 bases). V was cut by 1 base and J by 7 bases, with 8 bases left in between. The CDR3 loop spans 13 amino acids. The CDR3 nucleotides read TGTGCCAGCAGTTTAGTAGGGGCAAATGAGCAGTTCTTC. Amino acid sequence: CASSLVGANEQFF.

The chain carries TRBV5-6 and TRBJ2-7; possible D gene TRBD1, 6 bases. Germline assignment: CDR1 SGHDT and CDR2 YYEEEE. The CDR3 contains 12 residues. V lost 2 bases to trimming and J lost 10 bases, with 13 bases between them. The CDR3 DNA sequence: TGTGCCAGCAGCTTAAGGACAGATTTCCAGTACTTC. This gives the protein CASSLRTDFQYF.

The rearrangement links TRBV6-5 to TRBJ2-7, with TRBD2 identical over 12 bases. Germline V lookup: CDR1 MNHEY, CDR2 SVGAGI. The CDR3 has 16 residues. With V trimmed by 2 bases and J by 3 bases, 5 bases remained unmatched. The CDR3 protein is CASSYPGTSGFYEQYF. CDR3 nucleotide sequence: TGTGCCAGCAGTTACCCCGGGACTAGCGGGTTCTACGAGCAGTACTTC.

In its sample, this clonotype was seen a few times. The rearrangement uses TRBV6-5 and TRBJ1-2; D gene uncertain. The V end was cut by 5 bases, the J end by 8 bases, with 12 bases between. CDR1 and CDR2 (germline): MNHEY, SVGAGI. The CDR3 is made up of 12 amino acids. The CDR3: CASSTRAGGYTF. Here the CDR3 DNA reads TGTGCCAGCAGTACCCGGGCAGGCGGCTACACCTTC.

There are a few counts of this clonotype. This rearrangement joins TRBV18 to TRBJ2-7, with a possible D match to TRBD2 (6 bases). Trimming pared 4 bases from V and 2 bases from J, leaving 12 bases between. This CDR3 has 14 amino acids. CDR1 and CDR2 from the germline V gene are KGHSH and LQKENI. The CDR3, as DNA: TGTGCCAGCTCACACAAGCGGGCAGCCTACGAGCAGTACTTC. Its translation: CASSHKRAAYEQYF.

The chain recombines TRBV5-6 with TRBJ2-1, with TRBD1 matching over 8 bases. The CDR3 covers 15 residues. From germline, CDR1 is SGHDT and CDR2 YYEEEE. V shed 3 bases and J 6 bases; nucleotides not matched to a gene: 8. CDR3 nucleotides: TGTGCCAGCAGCTATGGGCAGGGGGCGGTCAATGAGCAGTTCTTC. Translation gives CASSYGQGAVNEQFF.

The genes are TRBV11-1 and TRBJ2-1; D is unclear. V lost 4 bases to trimming and J lost 5 bases, with 24 bases between them. The CDR3 runs to 18 residues. CDR1 is SGHAT, CDR2 FQDESV, per germline (reference sequence). The CDR3 here is CASSSGNGTRFLDNEQFF. CDR3 in DNA: TGTGCCAGCAGCTCCGGTAACGGCACCCGATTCCTCGACAATGAGCAGTTCTTC.

The rearrangement joins TRBV12-3 or TRBV12-4 to TRBJ2-3; D is possibly TRBD1 (6 bases). Trimming shortened V by 3 bases and J by 2 bases, and 9 bases separated the two germline ends. There are 14 residues in the CDR3. CDR3 sequence: CASSLGALTDTQYF. The CDR3 nucleotides read TGTGCCAGCAGTTTGGGGGCACTCACAGATACGCAGTATTTT.

The table lists this clonotype with many counts. V gene TRBV29-1 combines with J gene TRBJ1-4; TRBD1 matches at 9 bases. Germline V gene lookup returns CDR1 SQVTM and CDR2 ANQGSEA. V lost 7 bases to trimming and J lost 8 bases; unmatched junction nucleotides: 5. CDR3 length equals 12 residues. The CDR3 DNA reads as TGCAGCGCGGGACAGGGTAGAGAAAAACTGTTTTTT. Its translation: CSAGQGREKLFF.

In this sample, this clonotype turned up a few times. Written as DNA, the CDR3 is TGTGCCATCAGTAAGACAGGTAACCCTGAAGCTTTCTTT. Amino acid sequence: CAISKTGNPEAFF. The rearrangement links TRBV10-3 to TRBJ1-1; TRBD1 might be the D (6 bases). The CDR3 loop spans 13 amino acids. Germline CDR1 ENHRY, CDR2 SYGVKD. The ends were cut back, 5 bases at V and 6 bases at J, with 13 bases in the middle.

The V and J genes are TRBV18 and TRBJ2-7, with D unclear. The V gene's germline CDR1 is KGHSH and CDR2 LQKENI. Trimming took 6 bases from V and 0 from J, leaving 12 bases between them. The CDR3 has 14 residues. In DNA form, the CDR3 reads TGTGCCAGCTCTCAAGCTGGGAACTCCTACGAGCAGTACTTC. This translates into CASSQAGNSYEQYF.

Only a few counts were recorded for this clonotype. The chain combines TRBV6-5 with TRBJ1-2; 7 positions match TRBD1. Germline CDR1 reads MNHEY; CDR2 reads SVGAGI. The J segment lost 0 bases and the V segment lost 1 base, leaving 5 bases of the junction unmatched. This CDR3 contains 16 residues. The CDR3 spells CASSYLGQLANYGYTF. CDR3 bases: TGTGCCAGCAGTTACTTGGGACAGTTAGCTAACTATGGCTACACCTTC.

This chain uses TRBV6-5 with TRBJ1-4; 7 bases match TRBD1. CDR1 and CDR2 (germline): MNHEY, SVGAGI. J lost 6 bases, V lost 0 bases, and 4 bases had no gene match. This CDR3 has 15 amino acids. The CDR3 DNA is TGTGCCAGCAGTTACTCCTGGACAGGTGATGAAAAACTGTTTTTT. Its translation: CASSYSWTGDEKLFF.

In its sample, this clonotype was seen many times. The chain is built from TRBV28 and TRBJ2-1, with 12 bases that match TRBD2. Germline-derived CDR1 and CDR2 are MDHEN and SYDVKM. The CDR3 contains 17 residues. V lost 3 bases to trimming and J lost 8 bases; unmatched junction nucleotides: 11. In nucleotides, the CDR3 is TGTGCCAGCAGTTTCCTTGAGACTAGCGGGAGTTCCGATGAGCAGTTCTTC. It specifies CASSFLETSGSSDEQFF.

This rearrangement joins TRBV28 to TRBJ2-1; 8 bases match TRBD1. Germline CDR1 is MDHEN and CDR2 is SYDVKM. V was pared by 5 bases and J by 1 base, with 7 bases of the junction left unmatched. CDR3 length: 16 residues. The chain's CDR3 is CASSGRGPPSYNEQFF. CDR3 nucleotides: TGTGCCAGCAGTGGCAGGGGGCCTCCATCCTACAATGAGCAGTTCTTC.

This clonotype came up a few times. This chain connects TRBV30 to TRBJ2-4; D might be TRBD2 (5 bases). The CDR3 totals 15 residues. Germline V gene sequence: CDR1 GTSNPN, CDR2 SVGIG (reference sequence). Trimming removed 2 bases at V and 7 bases at J, with 18 bases between. The CDR3 DNA follows: TGTGCCTGGAGTTCCCCCCTCGGGGTACGGAACATTCAGTACTTC. This translates into CAWSSPLGVRNIQYF. Combining the CDR3 with reference TRBV30 and TRBJ2-4 gives the whole variable domain SQTIHQWPATLVQPVGSPLSLECTVEGTSNPNLYWYRQAAGRGLQLLFYSVGIGQISSEVPQNLSASRPQDRQFILSSKKLLLSDSGFYLCAWSSPLGVRNIQYFGAGTRLSVL.

This clonotype showed up just a few times. V and J are TRBV20-1 and TRBJ1-4; D remains ambiguous. V shed 7 bases and J shed 8 bases, with 17 bases lying between them. The length of the CDR3 is 13 residues. Germline loops: CDR1 DFQATT, CDR2 SNEGSKA (reference sequence). As DNA, the CDR3 is TGCAGTGTTTACGTAACTCCGGGCGAAAAACTGTTTTTT. This encodes CSVYVTPGEKLFF.

This clonotype was recorded a few times. This chain links TRBV6-5 with TRBJ2-3; TRBD2 might be the D (6 bases). The V end lost 4 bases, the J end lost 6 bases, and 14 bases lay between the germline ends. CDR3 size: 14 residues. Per germline, CDR1 MNHEY and CDR2 SVGAGI. The CDR3 sequence: CASSSRAGSDTQYF. CDR3 sequence (DNA): TGTGCCAGCAGTTCCCGGGCGGGATCGGATACGCAGTATTTT.

The CDR3 bases are TGTGCCAGCAATAGCGCCGCCTACGAGCAGTACTTC. Amino acid sequence: CASNSAAYEQYF. The gene calls are TRBV28 and TRBJ2-7, with D possibly being TRBD2 (5 bases). There are 12 residues in the CDR3. Trimming stripped 7 bases from V and 2 bases from J, with 9 bases between. Germline V lookup: CDR1 MDHEN, CDR2 SYDVKM.

The table lists this clonotype with a few counts. This chain connects TRBV19 to TRBJ2-7, with D possibly matching TRBD2 (6 bases). The ends were cut back, 4 bases at V and 2 bases at J, with 9 bases in the middle. CDR1 is LNHDA, CDR2 SQIVND, per germline (reference sequence). The CDR3 spans 13 residues. CDR3 sequence reads: CASSRGGTYEQYF. The CDR3 nucleotides are TGTGCCAGTAGTAGAGGAGGGACCTACGAGCAGTACTTC.